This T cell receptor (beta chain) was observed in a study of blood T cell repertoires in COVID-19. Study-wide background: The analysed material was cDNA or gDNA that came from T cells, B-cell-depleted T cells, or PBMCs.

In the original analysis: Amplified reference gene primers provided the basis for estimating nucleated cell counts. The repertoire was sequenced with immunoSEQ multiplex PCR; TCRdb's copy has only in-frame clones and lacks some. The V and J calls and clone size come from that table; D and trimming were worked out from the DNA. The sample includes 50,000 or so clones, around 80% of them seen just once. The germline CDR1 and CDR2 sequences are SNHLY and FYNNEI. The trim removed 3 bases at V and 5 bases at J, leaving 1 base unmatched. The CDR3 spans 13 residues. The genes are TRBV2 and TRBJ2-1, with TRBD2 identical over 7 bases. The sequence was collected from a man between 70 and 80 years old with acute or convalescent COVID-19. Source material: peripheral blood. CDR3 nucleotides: TGTGCCAGCAGTGAGGGGGGGAACAATGAGCAGTTCTTC. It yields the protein CASSEGGNNEQFF.